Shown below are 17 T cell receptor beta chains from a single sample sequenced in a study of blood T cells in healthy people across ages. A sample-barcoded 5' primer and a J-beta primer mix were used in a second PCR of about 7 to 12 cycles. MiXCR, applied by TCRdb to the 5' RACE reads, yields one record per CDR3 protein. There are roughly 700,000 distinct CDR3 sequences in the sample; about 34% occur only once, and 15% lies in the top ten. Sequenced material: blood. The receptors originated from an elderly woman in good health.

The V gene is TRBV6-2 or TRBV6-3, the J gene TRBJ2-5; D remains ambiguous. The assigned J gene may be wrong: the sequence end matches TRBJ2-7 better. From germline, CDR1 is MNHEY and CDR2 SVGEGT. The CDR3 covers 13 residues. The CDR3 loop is CASSYDRSYEQYF. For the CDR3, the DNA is TGTGCCAGCAGTTACGACCGATCCTACGAGCAGTACTTC.

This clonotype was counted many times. The CDR3: CAISESDRQETQYF. Written as DNA, the CDR3 is TGTGCCATCAGTGAGTCGGACAGACAAGAGACCCAGTACTTC. V and J are TRBV10-3 and TRBJ2-5; the D gene is possibly TRBD1 (6 bases). V lost 0 bases and J 2 bases, leaving 7 bases between the germline ends. CDR1 is ENHRY and CDR2 is SYGVKD in the germline V gene. This CDR3 has 14 residues.

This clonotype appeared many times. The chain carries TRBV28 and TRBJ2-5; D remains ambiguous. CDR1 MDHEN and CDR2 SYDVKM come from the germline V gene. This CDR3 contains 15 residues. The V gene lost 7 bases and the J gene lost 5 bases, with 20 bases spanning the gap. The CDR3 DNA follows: TGTGCCAGCAAAAGTCCCAGGTCCGGAACCGAGACCCAGTACTTC. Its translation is CASKSPRSGTETQYF.

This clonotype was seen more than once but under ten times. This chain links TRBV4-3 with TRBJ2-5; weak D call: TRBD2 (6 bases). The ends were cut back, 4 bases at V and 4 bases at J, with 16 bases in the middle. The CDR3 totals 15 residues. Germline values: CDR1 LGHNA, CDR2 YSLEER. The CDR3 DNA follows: TGCGCCAGCAGCCCCCGTCTAGGGAGGTCAGAGACCCAGTACTTC. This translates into CASSPRLGRSETQYF.

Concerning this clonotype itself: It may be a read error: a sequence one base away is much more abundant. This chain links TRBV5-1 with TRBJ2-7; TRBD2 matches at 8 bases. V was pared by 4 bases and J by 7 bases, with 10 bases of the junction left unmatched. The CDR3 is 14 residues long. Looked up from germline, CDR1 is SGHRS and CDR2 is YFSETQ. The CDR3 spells CASSPGGGPNEQYF. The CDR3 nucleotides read TGCGCCAGCAGCCCGGGCGGGGGGCCCAATGAGCAGTACTTC.

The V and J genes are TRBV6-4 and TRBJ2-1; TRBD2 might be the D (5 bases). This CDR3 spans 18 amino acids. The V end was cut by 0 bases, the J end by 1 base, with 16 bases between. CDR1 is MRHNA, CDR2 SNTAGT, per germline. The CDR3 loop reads CASSDSPFLAGSYNEQFF. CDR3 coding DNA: TGTGCCAGCAGTGACTCTCCCTTCCTAGCCGGATCCTACAATGAGCAGTTCTTC.

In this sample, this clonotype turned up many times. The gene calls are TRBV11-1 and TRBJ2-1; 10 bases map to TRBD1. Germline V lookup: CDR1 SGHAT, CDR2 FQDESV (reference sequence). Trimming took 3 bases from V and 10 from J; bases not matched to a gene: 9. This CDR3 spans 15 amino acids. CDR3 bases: TGTGCCAGCAGCTTGGGGACAGGGGCCCCCGGGGAGCAGTTCTTC. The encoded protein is CASSLGTGAPGEQFF.

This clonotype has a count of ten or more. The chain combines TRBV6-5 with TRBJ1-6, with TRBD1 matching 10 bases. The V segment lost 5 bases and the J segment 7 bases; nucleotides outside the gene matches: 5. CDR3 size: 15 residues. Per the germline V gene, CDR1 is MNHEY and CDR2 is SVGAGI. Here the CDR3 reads CASSAKTGGNSPLHF. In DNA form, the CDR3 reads TGTGCCAGCAGTGCAAAGACAGGGGGCAATTCACCCCTCCACTTT.

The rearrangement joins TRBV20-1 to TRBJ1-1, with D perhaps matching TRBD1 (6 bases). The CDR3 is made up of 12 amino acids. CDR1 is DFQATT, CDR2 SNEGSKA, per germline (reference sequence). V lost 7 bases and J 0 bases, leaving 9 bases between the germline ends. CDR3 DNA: TGCAGTGTCAGGACAGTGAACACTGAAGCTTTCTTT. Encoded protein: CSVRTVNTEAFF.

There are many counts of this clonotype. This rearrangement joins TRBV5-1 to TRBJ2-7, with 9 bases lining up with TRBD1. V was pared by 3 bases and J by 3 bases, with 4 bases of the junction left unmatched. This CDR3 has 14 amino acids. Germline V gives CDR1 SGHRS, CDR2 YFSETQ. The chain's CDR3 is CASSSTGGRYEQYF. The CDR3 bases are TGCGCCAGCAGCTCTACAGGGGGCCGCTACGAGCAGTACTTC.

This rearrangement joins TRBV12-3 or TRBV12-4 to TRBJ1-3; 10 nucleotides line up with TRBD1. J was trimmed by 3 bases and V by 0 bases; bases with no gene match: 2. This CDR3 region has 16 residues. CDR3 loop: CASSLARDRGGNTIYF. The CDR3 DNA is TGTGCCAGCAGTTTAGCTCGGGACAGGGGTGGAAACACCATATATTTT.

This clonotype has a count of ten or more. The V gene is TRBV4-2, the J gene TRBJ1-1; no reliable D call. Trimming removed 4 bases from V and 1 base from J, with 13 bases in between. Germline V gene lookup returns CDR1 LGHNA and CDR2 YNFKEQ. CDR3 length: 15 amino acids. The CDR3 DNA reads TGTGCCAGCAGCCCTCCTAGGCAGCCGAACACTGAAGCTTTCTTT. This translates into CASSPPRQPNTEAFF.

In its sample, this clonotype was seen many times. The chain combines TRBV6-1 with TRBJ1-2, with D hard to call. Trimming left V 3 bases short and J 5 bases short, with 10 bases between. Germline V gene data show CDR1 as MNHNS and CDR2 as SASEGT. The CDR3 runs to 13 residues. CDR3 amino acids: CASSEYIQYGYTF. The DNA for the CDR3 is TGTGCCAGCAGTGAGTACATCCAGTATGGCTACACCTTC.

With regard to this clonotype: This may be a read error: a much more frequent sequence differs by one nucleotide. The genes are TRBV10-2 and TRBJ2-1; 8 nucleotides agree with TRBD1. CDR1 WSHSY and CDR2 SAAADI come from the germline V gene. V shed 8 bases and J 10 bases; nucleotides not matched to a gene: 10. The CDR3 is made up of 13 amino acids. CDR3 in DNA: TGCGCCAGCGGACAGGGCAGTTCCTACGAGCAGTTCTTC. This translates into CASGQGSSYEQFF.

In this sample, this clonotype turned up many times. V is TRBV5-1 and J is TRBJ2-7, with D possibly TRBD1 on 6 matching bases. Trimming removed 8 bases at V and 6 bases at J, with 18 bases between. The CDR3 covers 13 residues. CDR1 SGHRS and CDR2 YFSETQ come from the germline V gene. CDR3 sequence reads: CASKQGSGLEQYF. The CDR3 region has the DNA TGCGCCAGTAAACAGGGAAGCGGCCTCGAGCAGTACTTC.

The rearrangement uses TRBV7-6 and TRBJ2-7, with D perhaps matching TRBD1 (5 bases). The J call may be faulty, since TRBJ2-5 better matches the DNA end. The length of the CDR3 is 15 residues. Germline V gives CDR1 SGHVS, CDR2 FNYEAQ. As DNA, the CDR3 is TGTGCCGGTAGCACATCAGGCGCACCAGGGGAGACCCAGTACTTC. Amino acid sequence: CAGSTSGAPGETQYF.

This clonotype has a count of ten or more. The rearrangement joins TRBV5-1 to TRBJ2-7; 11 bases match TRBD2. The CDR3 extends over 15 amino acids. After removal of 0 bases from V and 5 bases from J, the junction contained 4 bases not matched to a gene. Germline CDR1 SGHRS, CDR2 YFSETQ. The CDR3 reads CASSLVSGGAHEQYF. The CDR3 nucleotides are TGCGCCAGCAGCTTGGTTAGCGGGGGGGCCCACGAGCAGTACTTC.